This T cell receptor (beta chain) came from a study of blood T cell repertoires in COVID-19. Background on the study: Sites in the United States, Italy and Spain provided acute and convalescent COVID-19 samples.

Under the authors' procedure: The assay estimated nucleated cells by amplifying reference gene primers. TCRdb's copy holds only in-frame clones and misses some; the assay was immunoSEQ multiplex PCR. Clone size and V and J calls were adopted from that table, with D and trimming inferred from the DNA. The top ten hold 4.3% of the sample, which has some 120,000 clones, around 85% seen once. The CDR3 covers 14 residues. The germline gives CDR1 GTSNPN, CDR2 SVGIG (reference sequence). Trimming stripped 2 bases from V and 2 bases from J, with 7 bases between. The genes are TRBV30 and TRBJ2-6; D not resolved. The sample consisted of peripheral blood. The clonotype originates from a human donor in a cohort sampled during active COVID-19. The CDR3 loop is CAWSLTAGANVLTF. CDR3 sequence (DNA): TGTGCCTGGAGTCTTACAGCTGGGGCCAACGTCCTGACTTTC.